Following are 21 T cell receptor beta chains from one sample sequenced in a study of siplizumab effects on memory and regulatory T cells. Assay: immunoSEQ multiplex PCR; the TCRdb copy retains only in-frame clones and omits some. The sample records over 100,000 clones, over 90% being singletons. The sample comprised Tregs sorted from blood. Every receptor here comes from a human donor in good health.

The chain is built from TRBV29-1 and TRBJ2-3; no reliable D call. Germline V lookup: CDR1 SQVTM, CDR2 ANQGSEA. With 4 bases removed from V and 4 bases from J, the gap between germline ends came to 15 bases. CDR3 length: 14 amino acids. CDR3 amino acids: CSVGSGPTSDTQYF. Written as DNA, the CDR3 is TGCAGCGTTGGGTCTGGACCAACTTCAGATACGCAGTATTTT.

The V and J genes are TRBV6-5 and TRBJ1-5, with D tentatively TRBD1 (6 bases). V gave up 8 bases and J gave up 0 bases, with 8 bases separating them. CDR1 is MNHEY, CDR2 SVGAGI, per germline. The CDR3 has 13 amino acids. The CDR3: CASGQTSNQPQHF. The CDR3 DNA reads as TGTGCCAGCGGACAGACTAGCAATCAGCCCCAGCATTTT.

The chain recombines TRBV7-3 with TRBJ1-2; D call uncertain. V dropped 1 base and J dropped 4 bases, with 19 bases sitting between them. CDR3 length: 17 residues. The germline V gene has CDR1 SGHTA and CDR2 FQGTGA. CDR3 sequence (DNA): TGTGCCAGCAGCTTAATCCCGGTCCCGAGTTCATCCTATGGCTACACCTTC. It codes for CASSLIPVPSSSYGYTF.

This chain connects TRBV5-1 to TRBJ2-2; tentatively, D is TRBD1 or TRBD2 (6 bases each). Germline CDR1 and CDR2: SGHRS and YFSETQ. The V end was cut by 8 bases, the J end by 4 bases, with 12 bases between. The CDR3 loop spans 13 amino acids. The CDR3 reads CASKRGPTGELFF. For the CDR3, the DNA is TGCGCCAGTAAACGGGGGCCCACCGGGGAGCTGTTTTTT.

The chain is built from TRBV5-1 and TRBJ2-3; D not certain. The CDR3 loop spans 17 amino acids. The germline V and J ends were trimmed by 1 base and 3 bases, with 18 bases remaining between them. The germline V gene encodes CDR1 SGHRS and CDR2 YFSETQ. Here the CDR3 DNA reads TGCGCCAGCAGCTTGCGGAGTTTGGTGCTCAAAACAGATACGCAGTATTTT. Translating it yields CASSLRSLVLKTDTQYF.

This chain uses TRBV2 with TRBJ2-2; a possible D gene is TRBD2 (5 bases). Germline loops: CDR1 SNHLY, CDR2 FYNNEI. CDR3 length: 14 amino acids. Trimming stripped 4 bases from V and 1 base from J, with 7 bases between. The CDR3 coding sequence is TGTGCCAGCAGTGTAGCGTTGAACACCGGGGAGCTGTTTTTT. Amino acids: CASSVALNTGELFF.

This chain connects TRBV6-6 to TRBJ2-7, with 7 bases aligning to TRBD2. Germline-derived CDR1 and CDR2 are MNHNY and SVGAGI (reference sequence). Unmatched junction bases numbered 4, after V lost 5 bases and J lost 0 bases. This CDR3 is 14 amino acids long. CDR3 protein: CASSATSDSYEQYF. CDR3 in DNA: TGTGCCAGCAGTGCAACTAGCGACTCCTACGAGCAGTACTTC.

The V and J genes are TRBV30 and TRBJ2-5, with D possibly being TRBD1 (7 bases). V lost 0 bases and J lost 2, with 13 bases in between. Germline V CDR1 and CDR2: GTSNPN, SVGIG (reference sequence). The CDR3 has 15 residues. CDR3: CAWSVQGGGQETQYF. CDR3 coding DNA: TGTGCCTGGAGTGTGCAGGGGGGAGGACAAGAGACCCAGTACTTC.

This clone was observed once. This chain uses TRBV14 with TRBJ1-2, with 9 bases matching TRBD1. The V gene's germline CDR1 is SGHDN and CDR2 FVKESK. The CDR3 has 16 amino acids. V lost 0 bases and J lost 8; bases outside the gene matches: 10. The CDR3 DNA reads as TGTGCCAGCAGCCAAGATCTACGTGGGACAGGGAACGGCTACACCTTC. This encodes CASSQDLRGTGNGYTF.

The rearrangement uses TRBV30 and TRBJ1-5; a weak D match, TRBD1 (5 bases). CDR3 size: 16 residues. Germline V gene lookup returns CDR1 GTSNPN and CDR2 SVGIG (reference sequence). V shed 0 bases and J shed 4 bases, with 16 bases lying between them. CDR3 nucleotide sequence: TGTGCCTGGAGTGTAGGGGCAGGGACCTTAAATCAGCCCCAGCATTTT. It encodes CAWSVGAGTLNQPQHF.

V usage is TRBV30 and J usage is TRBJ2-1, with D perhaps matching TRBD2 (6 bases). The CDR3 spans 14 residues. V lost 0 bases to trimming and J lost 4 bases, with 10 bases between them. Germline V gene data show CDR1 as GTSNPN and CDR2 as SVGIG (reference sequence). The CDR3 reads CAWSVLASYNEQFF. The CDR3 nucleotides are TGTGCCTGGAGTGTACTAGCTTCGTACAATGAGCAGTTCTTC.

The V gene is TRBV18, the J gene TRBJ2-1; 10 positions agree with TRBD2. The CDR3 covers 15 residues. V lost 1 base and J lost 6; bases outside the gene matches: 3. Per germline, CDR1 KGHSH and CDR2 LQKENI. The CDR3 region has the DNA TGTGCCAGCTCACCACTTCCTAGCGGGAGCAATGAGCAGTTCTTC. Its translation: CASSPLPSGSNEQFF. The variable domain in full, completed from reference TRBV18 and TRBJ2-1, reads NAGVMQNPRHLVRRRGQEARLRCSPMKGHSHVYWYRQLPEEGLKFMVYLQKENIIDESGMPKERFSAEFPKEGPSILRIQQVVRGDSAAYFCASSPLPSGSNEQFFGPGTRLTVL.

The chain employs TRBV5-1 and TRBJ1-2; D is uncertain. CDR3 length: 14 amino acids. V lost 7 bases to trimming and J lost 0 bases, with 13 bases between them. CDR1 SGHRS and CDR2 YFSETQ come from the germline V gene. In DNA form, the CDR3 reads TGCGCCAGCGGCTACCAGGAACCTAACTATGGCTACACCTTC. Translating gives CASGYQEPNYGYTF.

The genes are TRBV10-3 and TRBJ1-1; perhaps TRBD1 as D (6 bases). V gave up 0 bases and J gave up 5 bases, with 13 bases separating them. The CDR3 is 15 amino acids. In germline, CDR1 is ENHRY, CDR2 SYGVKD. CDR3 sequence (DNA): TGTGCCATCAGTGAGTCGTACGGGGGGCGAACTGAAGCTTTCTTT. Translating gives CAISESYGGRTEAFF.

The chain uses TRBV5-1 and TRBJ1-4; tentative D call: TRBD1 (6 bases). V was trimmed by 5 bases and J by 10 bases, leaving 12 bases between them. The CDR3 is 12 residues long. In germline, CDR1 is SGHRS, CDR2 YFSETQ. The CDR3, as DNA: TGCGCCAGCAGGGACAGTGGTGGAAAACTGTTTTTT. Translation: CASRDSGGKLFF.

This sequence joins TRBV7-2 and TRBJ2-3; TRBD2 might be the D (7 bases). Germline values: CDR1 SGHTA, CDR2 FQGNSA. There are 16 residues in the CDR3. Trimming stripped 2 bases from V and 5 bases from J, with 17 bases between. The CDR3 spells CASSLRRGGTLDTQYF. The CDR3 DNA follows: TGTGCCAGCAGCTTAAGGAGGGGGGGGACCCTAGATACGCAGTATTTT.

This clone was detected a few times. The chain employs TRBV25-1 and TRBJ1-2; a possible D gene is TRBD1 (5 bases). CDR1 and CDR2 from the germline V gene are MGHDK and SYGVNS. The germline V and J ends were trimmed by 2 bases and 3 bases, with 7 bases remaining between them. The length of the CDR3 is 13 residues. Here the CDR3 DNA reads TGTGCCAGCAGTGAAGGGGGGTACTATGGCTACACCTTC. The encoded protein is CASSEGGYYGYTF.

The genes are TRBV19 and TRBJ2-3; no clear D gene. Germline assignment: CDR1 LNHDA and CDR2 SQIVND (reference sequence). This CDR3 contains 13 residues. Trimming took 6 bases from V and 2 from J, leaving 9 bases between them. The CDR3 sequence is CASSIGITDTQYF. CDR3 DNA sequence: TGTGCCAGTAGCATTGGGATCACAGATACGCAGTATTTT.

V and J are TRBV21-1 and TRBJ1-6. TRBV21-1 is reported as a pseudogene. The CDR3 is made up of 13 amino acids. CDR3 sequence: CASSGRSPLALHF. The CDR3 coding sequence is TGTGCCAGCAGCGGTAGGAGCCCCTTGGCCCTCCACTTT.

This chain uses TRBV5-1 with TRBJ1-1; possible D gene TRBD1, 5 bases. The germline V and J ends were trimmed by 4 bases and 3 bases, with 10 bases remaining between them. The CDR3 has 13 residues. Germline lookup yields CDR1 SGHRS and CDR2 YFSETQ. The CDR3 spells CASSGGSYTEAFF. CDR3 DNA sequence: TGCGCCAGCAGCGGGGGGTCGTACACTGAAGCTTTCTTT.

The rearrangement links TRBV10-3 to TRBJ1-2; no definite D call. Germline V gene lookup returns CDR1 ENHRY and CDR2 SYGVKD. V was pared by 6 bases and J by 2 bases, with 13 bases between. This CDR3 contains 14 residues. The CDR3 spells CAISPAGSNYGYTF. The CDR3 DNA is TGTGCCATCAGCCCGGCGGGATCAAACTATGGCTACACCTTC.